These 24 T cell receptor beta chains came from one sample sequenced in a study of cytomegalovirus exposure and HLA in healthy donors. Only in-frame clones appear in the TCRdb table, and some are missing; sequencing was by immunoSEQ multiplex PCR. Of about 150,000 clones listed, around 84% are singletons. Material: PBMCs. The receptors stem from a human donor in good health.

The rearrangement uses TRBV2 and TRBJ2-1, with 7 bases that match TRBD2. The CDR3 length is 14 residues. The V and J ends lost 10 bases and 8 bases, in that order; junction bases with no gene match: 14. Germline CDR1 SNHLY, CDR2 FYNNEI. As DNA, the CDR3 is TGTGCCACCGCGCCAGGACTAGAATTCGATGAGCAGTTCTTC. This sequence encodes CATAPGLEFDEQFF. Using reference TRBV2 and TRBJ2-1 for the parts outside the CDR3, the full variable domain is EPEVTQTPSHQVTQMGQEVILRCVPISNHLYFYWYRQILGQKVEFLVSFYNNEISEKSEIFDDQFSVERPDGSNFTLKIRSTKLEDSAMYFCATAPGLEFDEQFFGPGTRLTVL.

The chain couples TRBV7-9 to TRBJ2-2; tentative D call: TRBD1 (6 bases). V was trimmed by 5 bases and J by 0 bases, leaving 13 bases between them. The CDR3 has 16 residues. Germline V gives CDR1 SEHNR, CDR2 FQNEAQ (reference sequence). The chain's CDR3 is CASSRSTGANTGELFF. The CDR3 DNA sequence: TGTGCCAGCAGCCGCTCGACAGGCGCGAACACCGGGGAGCTGTTTTTT.

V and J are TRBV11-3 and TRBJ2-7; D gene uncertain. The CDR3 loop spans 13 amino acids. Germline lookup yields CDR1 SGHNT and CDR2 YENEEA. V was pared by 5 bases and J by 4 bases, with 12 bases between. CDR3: CASSRETQYEQYF. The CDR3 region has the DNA TGTGCCAGCAGCCGAGAGACACAATACGAGCAGTACTTC.

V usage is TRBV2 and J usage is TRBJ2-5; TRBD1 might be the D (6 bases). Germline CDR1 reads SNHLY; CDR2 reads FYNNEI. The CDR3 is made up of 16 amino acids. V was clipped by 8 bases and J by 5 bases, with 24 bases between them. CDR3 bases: TGTGCCAGCTGTACACAGGGATCTCGCTTCTGGGAGACCCAGTACTTC. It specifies CASCTQGSRFWETQYF.

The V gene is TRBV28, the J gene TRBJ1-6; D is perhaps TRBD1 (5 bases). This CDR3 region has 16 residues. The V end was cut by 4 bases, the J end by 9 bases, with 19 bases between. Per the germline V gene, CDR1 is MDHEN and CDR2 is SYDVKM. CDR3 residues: CASSSVQVSFGSPLHF. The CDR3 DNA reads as TGTGCCAGCAGTTCTGTACAGGTATCTTTCGGTTCACCCCTCCACTTT.

DNA for the CDR3: TGTGCCAGCAGCTTTAAACCGGGACAGGGGGGGGTCTATGGCTACACCTTC. This translates into CASSFKPGQGGVYGYTF. This chain links TRBV11-2 with TRBJ1-2; 11 bases are a match to TRBD1. The germline V gene encodes CDR1 SGHAT and CDR2 FQNNGV. V was pared by 3 bases and J by 4 bases, with 10 bases of the junction left unmatched. The CDR3 runs 17 residues.

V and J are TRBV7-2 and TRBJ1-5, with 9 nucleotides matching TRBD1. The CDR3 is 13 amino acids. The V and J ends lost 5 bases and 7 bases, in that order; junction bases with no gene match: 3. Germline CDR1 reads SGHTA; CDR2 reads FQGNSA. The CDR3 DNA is TGTGCCAGCAGCGTCGGGACAGGGCAGCCCCAGCATTTT. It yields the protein CASSVGTGQPQHF.

In nucleotides, the CDR3 is TGTGCCAGCAGTGACTCAGGGGGCTCAAATGAGCAGTTCTTC. This translates into CASSDSGGSNEQFF. The genes are TRBV6-4 and TRBJ2-1, with 7 bases fitting TRBD1. The CDR3 contains 14 residues. CDR1 is MRHNA, CDR2 SNTAGT, per germline. V dropped 0 bases and J dropped 7; count of bases not matched to a gene: 3.

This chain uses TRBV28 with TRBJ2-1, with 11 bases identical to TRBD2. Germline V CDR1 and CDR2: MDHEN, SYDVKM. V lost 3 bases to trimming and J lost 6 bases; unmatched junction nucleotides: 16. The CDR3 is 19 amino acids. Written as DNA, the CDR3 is TGTGCCAGCAGTTTTCCCTGGTCGACTAGCGGGAAAGCTTTCAATGAGCAGTTCTTC. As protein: CASSFPWSTSGKAFNEQFF. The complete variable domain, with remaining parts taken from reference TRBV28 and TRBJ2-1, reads DVKVTQSSRYLVKRTGEKVFLECVQDMDHENMFWYRQDPGLGLRLIYFSYDVKMKEKGDIPEGYSVSREKKERFSLILESASTNQTSMYLCASSFPWSTSGKAFNEQFFGPGTRLTVL.

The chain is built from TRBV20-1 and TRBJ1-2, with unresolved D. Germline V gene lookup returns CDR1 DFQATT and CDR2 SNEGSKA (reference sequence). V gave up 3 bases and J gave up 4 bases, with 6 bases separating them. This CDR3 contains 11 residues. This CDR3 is CSASKSYGYTF. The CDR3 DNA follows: TGCAGTGCTAGTAAGAGCTATGGCTACACCTTC.

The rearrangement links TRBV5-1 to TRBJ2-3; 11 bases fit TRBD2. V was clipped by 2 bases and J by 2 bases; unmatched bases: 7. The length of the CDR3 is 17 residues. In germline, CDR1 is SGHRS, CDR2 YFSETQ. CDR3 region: CASSLALAGGDTDTQYF. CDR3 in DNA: TGCGCCAGCAGCTTAGCTCTAGCGGGGGGAGACACAGATACGCAGTATTTT. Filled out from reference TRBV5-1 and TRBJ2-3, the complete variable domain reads KAGVTQTPRYLIKTRGQQVTLSCSPISGHRSVSWYQQTPGQGLQFLFEYFSETQRNKGNFPGRFSGRQFSNSRSEMNVSTLELGDSALYLCASSLALAGGDTDTQYFGPGTRLTVL.

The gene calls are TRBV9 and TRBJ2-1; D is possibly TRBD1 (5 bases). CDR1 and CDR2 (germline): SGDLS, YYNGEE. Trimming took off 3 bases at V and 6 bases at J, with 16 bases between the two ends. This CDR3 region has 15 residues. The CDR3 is CASSESGILFNEQFF. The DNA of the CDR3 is TGTGCCAGCAGCGAATCAGGGATCTTATTCAATGAGCAGTTCTTC.

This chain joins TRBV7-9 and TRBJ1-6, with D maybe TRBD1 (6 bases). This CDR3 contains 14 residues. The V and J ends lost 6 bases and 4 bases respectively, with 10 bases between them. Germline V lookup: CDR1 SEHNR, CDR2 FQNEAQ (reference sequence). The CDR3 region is CASSYGTYNSPLHF. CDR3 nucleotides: TGTGCCAGCAGTTATGGGACATATAATTCACCCCTCCACTTT.

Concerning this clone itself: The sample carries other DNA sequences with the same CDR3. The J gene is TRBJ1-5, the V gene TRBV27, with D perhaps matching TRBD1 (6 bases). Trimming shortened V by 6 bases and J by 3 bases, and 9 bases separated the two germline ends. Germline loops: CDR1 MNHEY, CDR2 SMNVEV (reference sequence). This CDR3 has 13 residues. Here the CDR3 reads CASSWTDNQPQHF. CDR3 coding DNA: TGTGCCAGCAGCTGGACAGACAATCAGCCCCAGCATTTT.

CDR3 protein: CASSRGWNEQFF. CDR3 nucleotides: TGTGCCAGCAGCCGGGGGTGGAATGAGCAGTTCTTC. The chain uses TRBV5-6 and TRBJ2-1; D is perhaps TRBD2 (6 bases). The CDR3 extends over 12 amino acids. Trimming removed 4 bases from V and 7 bases from J, with 9 bases in between. Germline values: CDR1 SGHDT, CDR2 YYEEEE.

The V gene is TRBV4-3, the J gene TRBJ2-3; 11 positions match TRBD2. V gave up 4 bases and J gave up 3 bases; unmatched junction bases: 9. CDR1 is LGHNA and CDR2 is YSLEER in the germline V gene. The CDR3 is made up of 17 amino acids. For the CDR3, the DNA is TGCGCCAGCAGCCCGTACACTAGCGGGGGAATTACAGATACGCAGTATTTT. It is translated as CASSPYTSGGITDTQYF.

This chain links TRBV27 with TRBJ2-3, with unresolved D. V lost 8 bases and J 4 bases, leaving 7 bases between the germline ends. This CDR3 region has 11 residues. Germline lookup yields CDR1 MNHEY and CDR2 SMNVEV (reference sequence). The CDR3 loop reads CASSSADTQYF. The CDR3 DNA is TGTGCCAGCTCGTCGGCAGATACGCAGTATTTT.

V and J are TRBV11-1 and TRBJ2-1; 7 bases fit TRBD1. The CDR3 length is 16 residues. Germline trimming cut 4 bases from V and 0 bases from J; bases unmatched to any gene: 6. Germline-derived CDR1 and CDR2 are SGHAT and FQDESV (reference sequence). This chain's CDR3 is CASSSNRDSSYNEQFF. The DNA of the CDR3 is TGTGCCAGCAGCTCAAACCGGGACAGCTCCTACAATGAGCAGTTCTTC.

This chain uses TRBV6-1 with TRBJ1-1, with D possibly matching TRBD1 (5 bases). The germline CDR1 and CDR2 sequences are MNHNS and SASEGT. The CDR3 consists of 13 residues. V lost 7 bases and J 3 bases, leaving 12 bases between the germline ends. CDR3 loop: CASILGGDTEAFF. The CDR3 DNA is TGTGCCAGCATCCTTGGAGGGGACACTGAAGCTTTCTTT.

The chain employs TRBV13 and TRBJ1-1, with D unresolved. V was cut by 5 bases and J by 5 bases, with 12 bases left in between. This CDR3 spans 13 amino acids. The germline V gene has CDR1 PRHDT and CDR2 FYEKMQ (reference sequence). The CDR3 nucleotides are TGTGCCAGCAGCCTCCGTCAAGCGACTGAAGCTTTCTTT. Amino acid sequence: CASSLRQATEAFF.

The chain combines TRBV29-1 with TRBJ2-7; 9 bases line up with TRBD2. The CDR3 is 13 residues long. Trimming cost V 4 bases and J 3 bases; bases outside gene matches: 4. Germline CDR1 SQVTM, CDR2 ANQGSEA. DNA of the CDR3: TGCAGCGTTGGCGGGAGGGCCTTCTACGAGCAGTACTTC. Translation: CSVGGRAFYEQYF.

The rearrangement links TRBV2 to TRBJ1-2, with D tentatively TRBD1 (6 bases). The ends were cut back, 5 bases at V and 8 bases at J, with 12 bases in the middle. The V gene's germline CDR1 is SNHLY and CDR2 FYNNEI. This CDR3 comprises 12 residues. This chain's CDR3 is CASSSTGIGYTF. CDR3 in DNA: TGTGCCAGCAGTTCTACAGGGATAGGCTACACCTTC.

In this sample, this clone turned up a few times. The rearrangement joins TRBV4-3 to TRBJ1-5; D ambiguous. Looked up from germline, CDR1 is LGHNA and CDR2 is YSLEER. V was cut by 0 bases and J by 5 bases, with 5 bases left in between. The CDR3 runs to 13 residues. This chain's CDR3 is CASSQDRDQPQHF. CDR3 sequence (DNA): TGCGCCAGCAGCCAAGATCGGGATCAGCCCCAGCATTTT.

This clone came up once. The DNA for the CDR3 is TGTGCCAGCATAAGTATACGGCAGCTACTCCGGGGCAATCAGCCCCAGCATTTT. As protein: CASISIRQLLRGNQPQHF. The rearrangement links TRBV27 to TRBJ1-5; D call uncertain. This CDR3 has 18 amino acids. Looked up from germline, CDR1 is MNHEY and CDR2 is SMNVEV (reference sequence). The V end was cut by 7 bases, the J end by 2 bases, with 24 bases between.